This T cell receptor beta chain is drawn from a study of STAT5B mutations in CD4+ large granular lymphocyte leukemia. Whole-study findings and limits: Top patient clones used TRBV06 genes more often: 8/27 versus 2/35 in controls. Patient CD4-sorted repertoires stayed more clonal than healthy ones after leukemic-clone removal.

Comments on this clone: Its antigen is currently unknown.

This table comes from immunoSEQ multiplex PCR, and its TCRdb copy is limited to in-frame clones, with some not included. The sample yields over 25,000 clones, about 85% seen once. The CDR3 covers 16 residues. Germline V CDR1 and CDR2: SGDLS, YYNGEE. With V trimmed by 2 bases and J by 11 bases, 9 bases remained unmatched. This sequence joins TRBV9 and TRBJ2-5; 16 bases match TRBD2. This TCR derives from a human donor in good health. Material for sequencing was CD4+ T cells from blood buffy coats. The CDR3 bases are TGTGCCAGCAGCGTGGGACTAGCGGGAGGGGGTGAAGAGCAGTACTTC. Amino acids: CASSVGLAGGGEEQYF.